The T cell receptor beta chain described here comes from a study of regulatory T cells in long-lasting Graves disease. iRepertoire HTBI primers and Arm-PCR of CDR3 regions built TCR beta libraries. TCRdb reprocessed the multiplex PCR reads with MiXCR, giving one entry per CDR3 protein. The sample holds about 540,000 distinct CDR3 sequences, roughly 14% seen once. Time point noted: newly diagnosed GD, antithyroid drugs for less than 3 months. There was RNA extracted from PBMCs, and the TCR library was made from it. This clonotype was seen repeatedly, ten times or more. The germline gives CDR1 DFQATT, CDR2 SNEGSKA (reference sequence). With V trimmed by 6 bases and J by 3 bases, 7 bases remained unmatched. The CDR3 loop spans 13 amino acids. These data also formed part of another study, on T cells in Graves' hyperthyroidism and ophthalmopathy.

Specimen: peripheral blood mononuclear cells (PBMCs), collected at new diagnosis, from a patient treated with antithyroid drugs. The chain is built from TRBV20-1 and TRBJ1-1; 7 bases fit TRBD1. The sequence came from a man under 40 with Graves disease. The CDR3 DNA reads as TGCAGTGCCAGGGGGTACAGAGACACTGAAGCTTTCTTT. Residues: CSARGYRDTEAFF.